The next 28 T cell receptor beta chains were all read from a single sample in a study of blood T cell repertoires in COVID-19. Produced via immunoSEQ multiplex PCR; TCRdb's table is partial and in-frame only. This table holds roughly 180,000 clones, 65% to 85% found once. Sequencing used PBMCs or T cells enriched from blood (not recorded which). These receptors all stem from a woman aged 60-75 years who had recovered from COVID-19.

The V and J genes are TRBV5-4 and TRBJ2-7, with 9 positions matching TRBD2. The V gene end was trimmed by 5 bases and the J gene end by 0 bases; junction bases not matched to a gene: 9. The CDR3 consists of 16 residues. Germline values: CDR1 SGHNT, CDR2 YYREEE (reference sequence). The CDR3 sequence is CASSSGTSRSSYEQYF. In DNA form, the CDR3 reads TGTGCCAGCAGTTCCGGGACTAGCCGGAGCTCCTACGAGCAGTACTTC.

This clone was found a few times. The chain combines TRBV6-5 with TRBJ1-1, with D possibly being TRBD1 (6 bases). V lost 6 bases, J lost 1 base, and 15 bases lay in between. The CDR3 totals 15 residues. The germline gives CDR1 MNHEY, CDR2 SVGAGI. The CDR3 region has the DNA TGTGCCAGCAGGTTTTCCGGGACAACGAACACTGAAGCTTTCTTT. This translates into CASRFSGTTNTEAFF.

The chain uses TRBV2 and TRBJ2-1, with 8 bases lining up with TRBD1. Germline CDR1 SNHLY, CDR2 FYNNEI. The CDR3 is 13 residues long. Trimming at V came to 10 bases and at J to 3 bases, leaving 5 bases not matched to a gene. CDR3 protein: CANGQGDYNEQFF. CDR3 nucleotides: TGTGCCAACGGACAGGGCGACTACAATGAGCAGTTCTTC.

This chain connects TRBV5-3 to TRBJ2-7; no definite D call. TRBV5-3 is labeled an ORF, and its function is uncertain. The CDR3 contains 15 residues. The germline V and J ends were trimmed by 0 bases and 3 bases, with 13 bases remaining between them. This CDR3 is CARSLGRSDNYEQYF. In DNA form, the CDR3 reads TGTGCCAGAAGCTTGGGACGGAGTGATAACTACGAGCAGTACTTC.

This rearrangement joins TRBV5-1 to TRBJ2-3; 13 bases map to TRBD2. J lost 5 bases, V lost 7 bases, and 7 bases had no gene match. The CDR3 spans 15 residues. Germline CDR1 reads SGHRS; CDR2 reads YFSETQ. CDR3 bases: TGCGCCAGCGGCGGACTAGCGGGAGAGGTAGATACGCAGTATTTT. Its protein product is CASGGLAGEVDTQYF.

The chain carries TRBV6-6 and TRBJ1-2; D is possibly TRBD1 (5 bases). V lost 6 bases to trimming and J lost 2 bases, with 7 bases between them. The CDR3 length is 12 residues. Per germline, CDR1 MNHNY and CDR2 SVGAGI (reference sequence). The CDR3 sequence: CASREGNYGYTF. CDR3 nucleotides: TGTGCCAGCAGGGAGGGGAACTATGGCTACACCTTC.

This rearrangement joins TRBV4-1 to TRBJ2-1; 7 bases line up with TRBD1. Germline V gene lookup returns CDR1 MGHRA and CDR2 YSYEKL. Trimming cost V 6 bases and J 4 bases; bases outside gene matches: 9. The CDR3 contains 15 residues. Written as DNA, the CDR3 is TGCGCCAGCAGTTCGACAGGGAACTATTACAATGAGCAGTTCTTC. This encodes CASSSTGNYYNEQFF.

This clone was counted a few times. J is TRBJ2-3 and V is TRBV12-5; TRBD1 matches at 9 bases. The CDR3 has 16 residues. CDR1 and CDR2 (germline): LGHNT, FRNRAP. With V trimmed by 4 bases and J by 3 bases, 8 bases remained unmatched. The CDR3 here is CASGYGPGQGTDTQYF. CDR3 in DNA: TGTGCTAGTGGTTACGGGCCGGGACAGGGAACAGATACGCAGTATTTT.

The V call is TRBV2, the J call TRBJ1-3; no clear D. Between the trimmed V and J ends, which lost 5 bases and 0 bases, there was a span of 5 bases. This CDR3 contains 13 residues. The germline V gene has CDR1 SNHLY and CDR2 FYNNEI. This CDR3 is CASSIFSGNTIYF. The CDR3 nucleotides are TGTGCCAGCAGTATCTTCTCTGGAAACACCATATATTTT.

The chain employs TRBV2 and TRBJ2-7; D possibly corresponds to TRBD1 (5 bases). Between the trimmed V and J ends, which lost 3 bases and 3 bases, there was a span of 9 bases. CDR1 is SNHLY and CDR2 is FYNNEI in the germline V gene. This CDR3 is built from 13 residues. This chain's CDR3 is CASSDWGNYEQYF. In DNA, the CDR3 is TGTGCCAGCAGTGATTGGGGCAACTACGAGCAGTACTTC. The full variable domain, in which reference TRBV2 and TRBJ2-7 provide the parts outside the CDR3, is EPEVTQTPSHQVTQMGQEVILRCVPISNHLYFYWYRQILGQKVEFLVSFYNNEISEKSEIFDDQFSVERPDGSNFTLKIRSTKLEDSAMYFCASSDWGNYEQYFGPGTRLTVT.

CDR3 region: CASSKDSGLRDTQYF. The CDR3 region has the DNA TGTGCCAGCAGCAAAGATAGCGGGCTAAGGGATACGCAGTATTTT. J is TRBJ2-3 and V is TRBV7-9; 7 bases match TRBD2. V shed 5 bases and J 6 bases; nucleotides not matched to a gene: 11. Germline CDR1 is SEHNR and CDR2 is FQNEAQ (reference sequence). The CDR3 extends over 15 amino acids.

The gene calls are TRBV7-8 and TRBJ1-6; 9 positions agree with TRBD1. V gave up 5 bases and J gave up 8 bases; unmatched junction bases: 7. Germline-derived CDR1 and CDR2 are SGHVS and FQNEAQ. The length of the CDR3 is 15 residues. The CDR3 loop is CASSDNRQGDSPLHF. The CDR3 nucleotides are TGTGCCAGCAGCGACAATCGACAGGGGGATTCACCCCTCCACTTT.

The gene calls are TRBV5-1 and TRBJ2-1; 13 nucleotides align to TRBD2. CDR3 length equals 17 residues. V was clipped by 4 bases and J by 7 bases; unmatched bases: 11. The germline V gene encodes CDR1 SGHRS and CDR2 YFSETQ. Here the CDR3 DNA reads TGCGCCAGCAGCCCCTGGGGCGGGACTAGCGGGACTAATGAGCAGTTCTTC. The encoded protein is CASSPWGGTSGTNEQFF. The entire variable domain, with the rest obtained from reference TRBV5-1 and TRBJ2-1, is as follows: KAGVTQTPRYLIKTRGQQVTLSCSPISGHRSVSWYQQTPGQGLQFLFEYFSETQRNKGNFPGRFSGRQFSNSRSEMNVSTLELGDSALYLCASSPWGGTSGTNEQFFGPGTRLTVL.

The genes are TRBV3-1 (or the pseudogene TRBV3-2) and TRBJ2-7; a possible D gene is TRBD1 (6 bases). This CDR3 has 14 amino acids. V shed 1 base and J shed 2 bases, with 9 bases lying between them. Germline loops: CDR1 LGHDT, CDR2 YNNKEL (reference sequence). The DNA of the CDR3 is TGTGCCAGCAGCCAAGGTAACAGGGCCTACGAGCAGTACTTC. It specifies CASSQGNRAYEQYF.

This clone was seen a few times. The chain employs TRBV30 and TRBJ2-7; possibly TRBD2 for D (6 bases). Trimming removed 3 bases at V and 3 bases at J, with 12 bases between. CDR3 length: 13 amino acids. Germline loops: CDR1 GTSNPN, CDR2 SVGIG (reference sequence). The DNA of the CDR3 is TGTGCCTGGAGCCCGGGACTTTACTACGAGCAGTACTTC. It codes for CAWSPGLYYEQYF.

This clone has more than one count but fewer than ten. The chain combines TRBV6-5 with TRBJ2-6, with TRBD2 as a possible D gene (5 bases). The V end was cut by 5 bases, the J end by 0 bases, with 8 bases between. CDR1 MNHEY and CDR2 SVGAGI come from the germline V gene. This CDR3 is built from 15 residues. The CDR3 protein is CASSPRGSGANVLTF. The CDR3, as DNA: TGTGCCAGCAGTCCACGGGGCTCTGGGGCCAACGTCCTGACTTTC.

The rearrangement links TRBV19 to TRBJ1-1; 9 bases fit TRBD1. Germline values: CDR1 LNHDA, CDR2 SQIVND (reference sequence). V trimming: 5 bases; J trimming: 1 base; junction bases outside the gene matches: 2. The CDR3 is made up of 14 amino acids. For the CDR3, the DNA is TGTGCCAGTAGTCAACAGGGGGCGAACACTGAAGCTTTCTTT. It specifies CASSQQGANTEAFF.

The V call is TRBV4-1, the J call TRBJ1-1, with D perhaps matching TRBD1 (5 bases). The V end lost 1 base, the J end lost 1 base, and 10 bases lay between the germline ends. Germline V gene lookup returns CDR1 MGHRA and CDR2 YSYEKL. The CDR3 covers 15 residues. The CDR3 DNA follows: TGCGCCAGCAGCCAAGGTCTCAGGGAGAACACTGAAGCTTTCTTT. Residues: CASSQGLRENTEAFF.

The gene calls are TRBV5-1 and TRBJ1-5; no definite D call. CDR1 is SGHRS, CDR2 YFSETQ, per germline. The V gene lost 1 base and the J gene lost 5 bases, with 7 bases spanning the gap. This CDR3 spans 13 amino acids. DNA of the CDR3: TGCGCCAGCAGCTTGACAGCGGATCAGCCCCAGCATTTT. Translating it yields CASSLTADQPQHF.

Only a few counts were recorded for this clone. The chain employs TRBV6-4 and TRBJ1-1, with TRBD1 as a possible D gene (6 bases). Per germline, CDR1 MRHNA and CDR2 SNTAGT. Deletions cut 0 bases from V and 1 base from J, with 15 bases between. CDR3 size: 17 residues. The CDR3 loop is CASSDSFGGAENTEAFF. The CDR3 DNA reads as TGTGCCAGCAGTGACTCATTTGGGGGGGCGGAGAACACTGAAGCTTTCTTT.

J is TRBJ1-2 and V is TRBV5-8; 9 nucleotides line up with TRBD1. Germline CDR1 and CDR2: SGHTS and YDEGEE. After removal of 4 bases from V and 4 bases from J, the junction contained 5 bases not matched to a gene. The CDR3 runs to 14 residues. For the CDR3, the DNA is TGTGCCAGCAGCCTTCGGACAGGGGTCTATGGCTACACCTTC. Translated: CASSLRTGVYGYTF. Combining the CDR3 with reference TRBV5-8 and TRBJ1-2 gives the whole variable domain EAGVTQSPTHLIKTRGQQATLRCSPISGHTSVYWYQQALGLGLQFLLWYDEGEERNRGNFPPRFSGRQFPNYSSELNVNALELEDSALYLCASSLRTGVYGYTFGSGTRLTVV.

This chain connects TRBV28 to TRBJ2-1; TRBD2 matches at 7 bases. Looked up from germline, CDR1 is MDHEN and CDR2 is SYDVKM. V was pared by 4 bases and J by 2 bases, with 11 bases of the junction left unmatched. The CDR3 has 17 amino acids. CDR3 in DNA: TGTGCCAGCAGTTCCACTCTCGGGAGGAGTACCTACAATGAGCAGTTCTTC. Its translation: CASSSTLGRSTYNEQFF.

The J gene is TRBJ2-3, the V gene TRBV5-6, with a tentative D call TRBD2 (6 bases). V gave up 2 bases and J gave up 4 bases, with 8 bases separating them. Germline V gene data show CDR1 as SGHDT and CDR2 as YYEEEE. The CDR3 consists of 13 residues. This chain's CDR3 is CASSFGTPDTQYF. The CDR3 DNA follows: TGTGCCAGCAGCTTCGGGACTCCAGATACGCAGTATTTT.

The rearrangement links TRBV2 to TRBJ2-1, with TRBD2 matching over 7 bases. V was clipped by 6 bases and J by 8 bases; unmatched bases: 10. Per germline, CDR1 SNHLY and CDR2 FYNNEI. This CDR3 region has 14 residues. CDR3 nucleotides: TGTGCCAGCAGCGTAGCGGGTGGGTGGGATGAGCAGTTCTTC. Translated, it gives CASSVAGGWDEQFF.

This clone was seen a single time. The CDR3, as DNA: TGTGCCAGCAGTCGGACTAGCGGACGCACAGATACGCAGTATTTT. It translates to CASSRTSGRTDTQYF. V is TRBV9 and J is TRBJ2-3, with 10 bases identical to TRBD2. Germline CDR1 SGDLS, CDR2 YYNGEE. The CDR3 length is 15 residues. Losses at the gene ends were 5 bases for V and 1 base for J; bases not matched to a gene: 4.

Many counts were recorded for this clone. V is TRBV11-1 and J is TRBJ2-1, with TRBD2 matching 13 bases. The trim removed 5 bases at V and 2 bases at J, leaving 3 bases unmatched. The CDR3 length is 16 residues. CDR1 and CDR2 from the germline V gene are SGHAT and FQDESV (reference sequence). CDR3 sequence: CASSLGTSGTYNEQFF. The CDR3 nucleotides are TGTGCCAGCAGCCTCGGGACTAGCGGGACCTACAATGAGCAGTTCTTC.

V gene TRBV3-1 (or the pseudogene TRBV3-2) combines with J gene TRBJ1-2, with 12 nucleotides matching TRBD1. The V and J ends lost 4 bases and 7 bases, in that order; junction bases with no gene match: 7. From germline, CDR1 is LGHDT and CDR2 YNNKEL (reference sequence). The CDR3 loop spans 15 amino acids. CDR3 region: CASSLTGQGAGGYTF. As DNA, the CDR3 is TGTGCCAGCAGCCTCACGGGACAGGGGGCGGGTGGCTACACCTTC.

The rearrangement links TRBV28 to TRBJ1-3, with 9 bases matching TRBD1. The V segment lost 8 bases and the J segment 4 bases; nucleotides outside the gene matches: 9. The CDR3 sequence is 15 residues long. In germline, CDR1 is MDHEN, CDR2 SYDVKM. CDR3 nucleotide sequence: TGTGCCAGCCTTTCCGGGACAGGGTCAGGAAACACCATATATTTT. This encodes CASLSGTGSGNTIYF.